Detailed here is one T cell receptor (beta chain). Its antigen is undetermined. This CDR3 region has 19 residues. Between the trimmed V and J ends, which lost 0 bases and 6 bases, there was a span of 22 bases. CDR1 and CDR2 from the germline V gene are KGHDR and SFDVKD. This sample was included in a study of T-cell memory formation after mild COVID-19. Whole-study results and caveats: In pre-infection memory, a portion of responding clones appeared, which suggested that cross-reactive memory joined. Day 15 to 85 contracting clones showed balanced CD4/CD8; later expanders leaned CD4+.

From the 5' RACE reads, TCRdb called clonotypes with MiXCR, one entry per CDR3 protein. The sample includes 450,000 or so distinct CDR3 sequences, 25% of them seen just once. The source material was PBMCs or a T cell subset sorted from them (not recorded which). V is TRBV24-1 and J is TRBJ2-2; D not resolved. The origin of this receptor is an adult woman who had mild COVID-19 (a few samples of this study predate the infection). Cell type and time point are not known. In nucleotides, the CDR3 is TGTGCCACCAGTGATTTGGACCAGTCGTGGGCCCCACACCCCGGGGAGCTGTTTTTT. Translated: CATSDLDQSWAPHPGELFF.